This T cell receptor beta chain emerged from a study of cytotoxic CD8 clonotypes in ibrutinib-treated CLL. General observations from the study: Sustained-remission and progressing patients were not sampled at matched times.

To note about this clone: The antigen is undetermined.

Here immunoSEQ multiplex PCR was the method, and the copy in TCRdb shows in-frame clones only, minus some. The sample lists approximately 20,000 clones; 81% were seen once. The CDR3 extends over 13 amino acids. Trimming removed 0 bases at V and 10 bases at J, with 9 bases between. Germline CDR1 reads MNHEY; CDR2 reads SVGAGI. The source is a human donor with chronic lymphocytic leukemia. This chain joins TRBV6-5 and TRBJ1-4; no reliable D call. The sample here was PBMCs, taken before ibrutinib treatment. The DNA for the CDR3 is TGTGCCAGCAGTTACTCGAGCGGTGGAAAACTGTTTTTT. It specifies CASSYSSGGKLFF.